This T cell receptor (beta chain) appears in the sequencing data of a study of CXCR3-negative and CXCR3-positive naive CD8 T cells. Study observations and caveats: In CXCR3-positive naive cells, the TRB CDR3s were more hydrophobic than in CXCR3-negative naive cells.

On this clonotype itself: Its target is unknown.

Germline assignment: CDR1 SQVTM and CDR2 ANQGSEA. The CDR3 totals 13 residues. Each TRB cDNA library was prepared by 5' RACE (with UMI labels). No DNA is given; TCRdb re-called the 5' RACE reads and lists each CDR3 protein once. The listing records fewer than 90,000 distinct CDR3 sequences. The sequenced sample consisted of naive CXCR3+ CD8+ T cells from blood. Subset denoted: CD45RO-CCR7+CD27+CD95- naive CD8+ T cells expressing CXCR3 (TNR3+). The receptor was derived from a human donor in good health. Some clones in this sample may be carry-over from other donors' samples. The V and J genes are TRBV29-1 and TRBJ2-6. CDR3 residues: CSAELSGANVLTF.